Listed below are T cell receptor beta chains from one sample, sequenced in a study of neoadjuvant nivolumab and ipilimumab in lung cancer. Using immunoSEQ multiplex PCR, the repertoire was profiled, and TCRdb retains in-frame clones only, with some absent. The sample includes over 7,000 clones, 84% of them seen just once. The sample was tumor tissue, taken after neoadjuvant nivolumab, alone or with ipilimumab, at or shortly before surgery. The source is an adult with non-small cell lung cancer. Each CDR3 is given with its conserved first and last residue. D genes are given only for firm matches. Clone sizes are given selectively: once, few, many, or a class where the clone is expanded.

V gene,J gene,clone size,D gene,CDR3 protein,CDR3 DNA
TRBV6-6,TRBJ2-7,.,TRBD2,CASGKGSGTSGEQYF,TGTGCCAGCGGTAAAGGATCCGGGACTAGCGGTGAGCAGTACTTC
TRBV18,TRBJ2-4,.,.,CASSPNPRVAKNIQYF,TGTGCCAGCTCACCCAACCCCCGGGTAGCCAAAAACATTCAGTACTTC
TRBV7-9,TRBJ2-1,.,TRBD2,CASSYGTNYNEQFF,TGTGCCAGCAGCTATGGGACTAATTACAATGAGCAGTTCTTC
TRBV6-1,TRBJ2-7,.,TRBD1,CASSEARTGGEGYEQYF,TGTGCCAGCAGTGAAGCGCGGACAGGGGGCGAGGGGTACGAGCAGTACTTC
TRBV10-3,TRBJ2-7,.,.,CAISATNEQYF,TGTGCCATCAGTGCGACCAACGAGCAGTACTTC
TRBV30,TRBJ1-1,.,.,CACHRSDLNTEAFF,TGTGCCTGCCACAGGTCGGATTTGAACACTGAAGCTTTCTTT
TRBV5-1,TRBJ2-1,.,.,CASSLVGAVLSEQFF,TGCGCCAGCAGCTTGGTAGGGGCCGTTCTCAGTGAGCAGTTCTTC
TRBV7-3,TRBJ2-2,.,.,CASSLRQLTSTGNTGELFF,TGTGCCAGCAGCTTAAGACAGCTCACCAGTACGGGTAACACCGGGGAGCTGTTTTTT
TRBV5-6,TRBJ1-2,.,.,CASRSGTEANYGYTF,TGTGCCAGCAGAAGCGGGACGGAAGCTAACTATGGCTACACCTTC
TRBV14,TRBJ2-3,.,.,CASSQGRDSQYF,TGTGCCAGCAGCCAGGGCCGGGACTCCCAGTATTTT
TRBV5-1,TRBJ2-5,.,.,CASSPTLQGGAGYF,TGCGCCAGCAGCCCTACGTTGCAGGGCGGCGCAGGGTACTTC
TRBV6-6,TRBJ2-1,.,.,CASSYSRASSYNEQFF,TGTGCCAGCAGTTACTCGCGGGCGAGCTCCTACAATGAGCAGTTCTTC
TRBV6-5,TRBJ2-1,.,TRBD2,CASRMGLAGVAFF,TGTGCCAGCAGGATGGGACTAGCGGGAGTAGCATTCTTC
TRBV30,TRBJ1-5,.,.,CAWSVGVGNQPQHF,TGTGCCTGGAGTGTTGGTGTGGGAAATCAGCCCCAGCATTTT
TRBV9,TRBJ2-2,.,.,CASSVSWDDGELFF,TGTGCCAGCAGCGTAAGCTGGGATGACGGGGAGCTGTTTTTT
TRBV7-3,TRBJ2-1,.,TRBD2,CASSISGSEGEQFF,TGTGCCAGCAGCATCAGCGGGAGCGAGGGTGAGCAGTTCTTC
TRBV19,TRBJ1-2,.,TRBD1,CASSIDLSTGTGYGYTF,TGTGCCAGTAGTATAGATCTTTCAACCGGGACAGGCTATGGCTACACCTTC
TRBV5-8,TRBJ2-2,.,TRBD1,CATRGHNTGELFF,TGTGCCACGAGGGGGCACAACACCGGGGAGCTGTTTTTT
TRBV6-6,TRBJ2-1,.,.,CASSDETEQFF,TGTGCCAGCAGTGATGAAACAGAGCAGTTCTTC
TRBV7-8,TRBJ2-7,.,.,CASSLTIGSVYEQYF,TGTGCCAGCAGCTTAACAATAGGATCGGTTTACGAGCAGTACTTC
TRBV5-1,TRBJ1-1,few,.,CASSLEQVNWGTEAFF,TGCGCCAGCAGCTTGGAACAGGTTAACTGGGGGACTGAAGCTTTCTTT
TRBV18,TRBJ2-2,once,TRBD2,CASSVAGGPSAGELFF,TGTGCCAGCTCAGTAGCGGGAGGGCCCTCGGCCGGGGAGCTGTTTTTT
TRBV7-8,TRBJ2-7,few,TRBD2,CASSRTSGGSYEQYF,TGTGCCAGCAGCCGGACTAGCGGGGGCTCCTACGAGCAGTACTTC
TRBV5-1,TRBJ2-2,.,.,CASSVLANIDTGELFF,TGCGCCAGCAGCGTTCTTGCCAATATCGACACCGGGGAGCTGTTTTTT
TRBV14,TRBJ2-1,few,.,CASSRSVSYNEQFF,TGTGCCAGCAGCCGGAGCGTTTCCTACAATGAGCAGTTCTTC
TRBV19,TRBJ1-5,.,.,CASSMSAGSNQPQHF,TGTGCCAGTAGTATGTCGGCAGGAAGCAATCAGCCCCAGCATTTT
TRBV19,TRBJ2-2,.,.,CASSIDLQTGELFF,TGTGCCAGTAGTATAGATCTCCAAACCGGGGAGCTGTTTTTT
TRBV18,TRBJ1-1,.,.,CASSPALHTEAFF,TGTGCCAGCTCACCAGCTTTGCACACTGAAGCTTTCTTT
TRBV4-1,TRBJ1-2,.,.,CASSQRSPAGAGYTF,TGCGCCAGCAGCCAACGTAGCCCGGCAGGGGCTGGCTACACCTTC
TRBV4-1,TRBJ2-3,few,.,CASSHRTGNTQYF,TGCGCCAGCAGCCACCGCACAGGGAATACGCAGTATTTT
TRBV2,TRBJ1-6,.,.,CASGFDQGNSPLHF,TGTGCCAGCGGCTTCGACCAGGGTAACTCACCCCTCCACTTT
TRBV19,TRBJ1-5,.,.,CASSIDFSGFNQPQHF,TGTGCCAGTAGTATAGATTTTTCAGGGTTCAATCAGCCCCAGCATTTT
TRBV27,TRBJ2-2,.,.,CASRLRGTGELFF,TGTGCCAGCAGACTGAGGGGCACCGGGGAGCTGTTTTTT
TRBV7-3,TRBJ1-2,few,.,CASSLNRADGYTF,TGTGCCAGCAGCCTAAACAGGGCGGACGGCTACACCTTC
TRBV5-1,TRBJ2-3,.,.,CASSLARVLIKLDTQYF,TGCGCCAGCAGCTTGGCCAGGGTCCTTATTAAGTTGGATACGCAGTATTTT